The 13 T cell receptor beta chains reported below all come from one sample, sequenced in a study of cytomegalovirus exposure and HLA in healthy donors. 13 Jbeta primers and 60 Vbeta primers were used for the PCR. Sequencing was performed with immunoSEQ multiplex PCR; in TCRdb, only in-frame clones are kept and a portion is missing. The sample lists about 170,000 clones; roughly 80% were seen once. Sequenced material: PBMCs. The receptors originated from a woman between 18 and 29 years old in good health and CMV-seronegative.

This clone has a handful of counts. The V gene is TRBV10-3, the J gene TRBJ2-7, with TRBD1 matching 8 bases. Germline V CDR1 and CDR2: ENHRY, SYGVKD. The V and J ends lost 10 bases and 7 bases, in that order; junction bases with no gene match: 9. The CDR3 covers 12 residues. The CDR3 coding sequence is TGTGCCACTGGACAGGGTACTCGGGAGCAGTACTTC. It encodes CATGQGTREQYF.

This rearrangement joins TRBV28 to TRBJ2-2; maybe TRBD1 (6 bases). Germline CDR1 and CDR2: MDHEN and SYDVKM. This CDR3 region has 16 residues. Trimming took 2 bases from V and 3 from J, leaving 13 bases between them. DNA for the CDR3: TGTGCCAGCAGTTTAGGTCCAGGGGCACACACCGGGGAGCTGTTTTTT. It yields the protein CASSLGPGAHTGELFF. Drawing the rest from reference TRBV28 and TRBJ2-2, the complete variable domain is DVKVTQSSRYLVKRTGEKVFLECVQDMDHENMFWYRQDPGLGLRLIYFSYDVKMKEKGDIPEGYSVSREKKERFSLILESASTNQTSMYLCASSLGPGAHTGELFFGEGSRLTVL.

This sequence joins TRBV7-9 and TRBJ1-2; unclear D gene. In germline, CDR1 is SEHNR, CDR2 FQNEAQ (reference sequence). V lost 1 base and J 8 bases, leaving 8 bases between the germline ends. There are 12 residues in the CDR3. In DNA, the CDR3 is TGTGCCAGCAGCTTAGGAGCGGGGGGCTACACCTTC. Encoded protein: CASSLGAGGYTF.

The genes are TRBV27 and TRBJ2-1; no reliable D call. CDR1 MNHEY and CDR2 SMNVEV come from the germline V gene (reference sequence). The CDR3 runs 13 residues. Trimming shortened V by 2 bases and J by 8 bases, and 10 bases separated the two germline ends. The CDR3, as DNA: TGTGCCAGCAGTTTAGTTTCCCGGGATGAGCAGTTCTTC. Encoded protein: CASSLVSRDEQFF.

The V call is TRBV5-1, the J call TRBJ2-5; the D is unclear. TRBJ2-7 matches the DNA end more closely, so the J call is doubtful. This CDR3 region has 12 residues. The V gene's germline CDR1 is SGHRS and CDR2 YFSETQ. The CDR3 nucleotides are TGCGCCAGCAGCTCGAACTACTACGAGCAGTACTTC. It is translated as CASSSNYYEQYF.

The V and J genes are TRBV2 and TRBJ2-7, with 7 bases fitting TRBD2. The CDR3 is made up of 14 amino acids. After removal of 1 base from V and 6 bases from J, the junction contained 6 bases not matched to a gene. Germline lookup yields CDR1 SNHLY and CDR2 FYNNEI. The CDR3 reads CASSEGLADSEQYF. In nucleotides, the CDR3 is TGTGCCAGCAGTGAAGGGCTAGCGGATTCCGAGCAGTACTTC.

This clone was picked up a small number of times. The chain combines TRBV28 with TRBJ2-1, with D perhaps TRBD1 (6 bases). Germline V gives CDR1 MDHEN, CDR2 SYDVKM. The CDR3 runs 14 residues. V was trimmed by 3 bases and J by 7 bases, leaving 13 bases between them. CDR3 in DNA: TGTGCCAGCAGTTTCGACAGGAGCAGGAATGAGCAGTTCTTC. Protein product: CASSFDRSRNEQFF.

The chain recombines TRBV4-1 with TRBJ1-1, with TRBD1 matching over 7 bases. The CDR3 length is 14 residues. In germline, CDR1 is MGHRA, CDR2 YSYEKL. J gave up 4 bases and V 1 base, and 3 bases lay outside the gene matches. DNA for the CDR3: TGCGCCAGCAGCCAAGTACAGGGGCCCACTGAAGCTTTCTTT. Residues: CASSQVQGPTEAFF.

The rearrangement joins TRBV25-1 to TRBJ2-3, with D unclear. The CDR3 runs to 14 residues. V dropped 1 base and J dropped 3 bases, with 8 bases sitting between them. The germline gives CDR1 MGHDK, CDR2 SYGVNS. CDR3 in amino acids: CASSESSLTDTQYF. DNA of the CDR3: TGTGCCAGCAGTGAATCGTCTTTAACAGATACGCAGTATTTT. The full variable domain, its missing parts supplied by reference TRBV25-1 and TRBJ2-3, is EADIYQTPRYLVIGTGKKITLECSQTMGHDKMYWYQQDPGMELHLIHYSYGVNSTEKGDLSSESTVSRIRTEHFPLTLESARPSHTSQYLCASSESSLTDTQYFGPGTRLTVL.

This clone came up once. The V and J genes are TRBV27 and TRBJ2-3, with 9 nucleotides matching TRBD1. The germline V gene has CDR1 MNHEY and CDR2 SMNVEV (reference sequence). There are 15 residues in the CDR3. The V gene end was trimmed by 6 bases and the J gene end by 2 bases; junction bases not matched to a gene: 6. The CDR3: CASSPGQGNTDTQYF. Here the CDR3 DNA reads TGTGCCAGCAGCCCGGGACAGGGAAACACAGATACGCAGTATTTT.

J is TRBJ2-5 and V is TRBV9; 12 nucleotides align to TRBD2. The CDR3 totals 15 residues. The ends lost 3 bases at V and 5 bases at J; junction bases unmatched: 5. The germline V gene encodes CDR1 SGDLS and CDR2 YYNGEE. The CDR3 coding sequence is TGTGCCAGCAGCGCCGGACTAGCGGGATACGAGACCCAGTACTTC. It codes for CASSAGLAGYETQYF.

The rearrangement uses TRBV6-1 and TRBJ1-5; TRBD1 matches 7 bases. The CDR3 is 14 residues long. V was pared by 4 bases and J by 5 bases, with 5 bases of the junction left unmatched. The germline V gene encodes CDR1 MNHNS and CDR2 SASEGT. CDR3 sequence (DNA): TGTGCCAGCAGTGCGACAGGGAACGATCAGCCCCAGCATTTT. Translating it yields CASSATGNDQPQHF.

V gene TRBV28 combines with J gene TRBJ2-7; 7 bases line up with TRBD1. This CDR3 contains 14 residues. The germline CDR1 and CDR2 sequences are MDHEN and SYDVKM. V shed 3 bases and J 7 bases; nucleotides not matched to a gene: 9. Written as DNA, the CDR3 is TGTGCCAGCAGTTTGAGGGACAGTCCATCTGAGCAGTACTTC. As protein: CASSLRDSPSEQYF.